The rows below give T cell receptor beta chains drawn from one sample of a study of OX40 agonist ivuxolimab in advanced cancers. This table comes from immunoSEQ multiplex PCR, and its TCRdb copy is limited to in-frame clones, with some not included. The repertoire holds 20,000 to 25,000 clones, with approximately 81% as singletons. This sample comprised CD4+ or CD8+ T cells sorted from blood, obtained in a trial of the OX40 agonist ivuxolimab. The receptors shown here come from an adult with an advanced solid tumor such as melanoma, head and neck, liver or kidney cancer. CDR3s include the opening cysteine and the closing phenylalanine or tryptophan. A D gene is named only where the DNA matches it firmly. Clone size, where shown, is once, few, many, or a class for clones that have expanded.

TRBJ1-5 | TRBV5-6 | TRBD1 | once | 19 | TGTGCCAGCAGCTTGGAAGGACAGGGCCCCCTTTGGAGCAATCAGCCCCAGCATTTT | CASSLEGQGPLWSNQPQHF
TRBJ2-1 | TRBV6-6 | NA | NA | 16 | TGTGCCAGCAGTTACTCCCTGGGGGCGCAATCGAGTGAGCAGTTCTTC | CASSYSLGAQSSEQFF
TRBJ2-2 | TRBV6-5 | NA | NA | 13 | TGTGCCAGCACACTAACAGGAGGCGGGGAGCTGTTTTTT | CASTLTGGGELFF
TRBJ2-7 | TRBV7-2 | NA | NA | 12 | TGTGCCAGCAGCCCCCTCTCCTACGAGCAGTACTTC | CASSPLSYEQYF
TRBJ2-2 | TRBV7-6 | TRBD2 | NA | 16 | TGTGCCAGCAGCTCCGTAGCGGGGGGTTACACCGGGGAGCTGTTTTTT | CASSSVAGGYTGELFF
TRBJ1-3 | TRBV27 | NA | NA | 15 | TGTGCCAGCAGTATGGACAGAAACTCTGGAAACACCATATATTTT | CASSMDRNSGNTIYF
TRBJ2-2 | TRBV19 | NA | once | 14 | TGTGCCAGTAGTATATCAGGGGACACCGGGGAGCTGTTTTTT | CASSISGDTGELFF
TRBJ2-7 | TRBV4-1 | NA | few | 15 | TGCGCCAGCAGCCTTGGGGACCACGCTCTCTACGAGCAGTACTTC | CASSLGDHALYEQYF
TRBJ2-7 | TRBV4-3 | TRBD1 | once | 16 | TGCGCCAGCAGCCAAGGATTAGGATACAGGGGGCACGAGCAGTACTTC | CASSQGLGYRGHEQYF
TRBJ2-7 | TRBV5-6 | NA | few | 13 | TGTGCCAGCAGCTTGGCAGCTCTTTCCGGGCAGTACTTC | CASSLAALSGQYF
TRBJ2-1 | TRBV7-3 | NA | NA | 14 | TGTGCCAGCAGCTTAACATCAGGGATCAATGAGCAGTTCTTC | CASSLTSGINEQFF
TRBJ1-2 | TRBV5-5 | TRBD1 | NA | 14 | TGTGCCAGCAGCTCTGACAGGGAGAGGTATGGCTACACCTTC | CASSSDRERYGYTF
TRBJ2-7 | TRBV20-1 | NA | NA | 11 | TGCAGTGCTAGAGACGAAAACGAGCAGTACTTC | CSARDENEQYF
TRBJ2-6 | TRBV27 | NA | NA | 14 | TGTGCCAGCAGTACCTCTTCTGGGGCCAACGTCCTGACTTTC | CASSTSSGANVLTF
TRBJ2-7 | TRBV4-2 | NA | once | 11 | TGTGCCAGCAGCCAAGGTAACGAGCAGTACTTC | CASSQGNEQYF
TRBJ2-7 | TRBV10-2 | TRBD1 | NA | 16 | TGCGCCAGCAGTGGGCAAGGACAGGGGGTAACCTACGAGCAGTACTTC | CASSGQGQGVTYEQYF
TRBJ2-2 | TRBV6-1 | TRBD1 | NA | 13 | TGTGCCAGCGGACAGGGGGACACCGGGGAGCTGTTTTTT | CASGQGDTGELFF
TRBJ2-4 | TRBV29-1 | TRBD1 | NA | 13 | TGCAGCGTATGGACAGGGCAAGGAAACATTCAGTACTTC | CSVWTGQGNIQYF